The T cell receptor (beta chain) described here comes from a study of spatial heterogeneity in lung cancer. Study details: Alpha-chain sequences were consistently detected in smaller numbers than beta-chain sequences. Each distinct TCR and UMI combination averaged more than ten appearances in raw reads.

On each TCR cDNA molecule, a unique molecular identifier was present. Each CDR3 protein is one row after TCRdb ran MiXCR on the 5' RACE reads. The sample holds about 13,000 distinct CDR3 sequences; 5% to 6% are singletons and the top ten take about 40%. Indicated time point: sample taken at primary tumor resection. The sequenced material consisted of unsorted whole RNA from tumor, nontumor lung or frozen PBMC. The 60 to 90 donors had untreated early-stage non-small cell lung cancer. V gave up 0 bases and J gave up 2 bases, with 10 bases separating them. CDR1 is KGHSH and CDR2 is LQKENI in the germline V gene. This CDR3 spans 15 amino acids. This clonotype was seen at least ten times. The library was built for alpha chains, so this beta chain is an off-target read and its size means little.

Sequenced material: lung tumor tissue, taken at surgery. The TCR was taken from a human donor with early-stage non-small cell lung cancer. This sequence joins TRBV18 and TRBJ1-2; weak D call: TRBD1 (6 bases). CDR3 loop: CASSPPDRLNYGYTF. The CDR3 DNA sequence: TGTGCCAGCTCACCACCGGACAGACTGAACTATGGCTACACCTTC. Supplemented by reference TRBV18 and TRBJ1-2, the full variable domain reads NAGVMQNPRHLVRRRGQEARLRCSPMKGHSHVYWYRQLPEEGLKFMVYLQKENIIDESGMPKERFSAEFPKEGPSILRIQQVVRGDSAAYFCASSPPDRLNYGYTFGSGTRLTVV.